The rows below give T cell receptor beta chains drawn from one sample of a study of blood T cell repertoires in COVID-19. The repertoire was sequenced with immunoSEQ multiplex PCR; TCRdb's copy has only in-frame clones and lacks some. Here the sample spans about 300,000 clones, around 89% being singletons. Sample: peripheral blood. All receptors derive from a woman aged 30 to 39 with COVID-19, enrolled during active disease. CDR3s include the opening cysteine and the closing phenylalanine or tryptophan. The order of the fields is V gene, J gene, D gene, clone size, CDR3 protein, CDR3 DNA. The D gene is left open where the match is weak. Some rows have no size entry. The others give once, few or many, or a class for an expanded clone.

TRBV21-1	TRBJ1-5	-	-	CASSKAAGQGCFNQPQHF	TGTGCCAGCAGCAAAGCCGCCGGACAGGGTTGTTTCAATCAGCCCCAGCATTTT
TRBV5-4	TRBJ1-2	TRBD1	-	CATHYIPGGSGYTF	TGTGCTACCCACTATATTCCAGGGGGCTCTGGCTACACCTTC
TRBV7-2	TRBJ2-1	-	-	CASSLVDEQFF	TGTGCCAGCAGCTTAGTCGATGAGCAGTTCTTC
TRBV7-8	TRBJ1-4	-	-	CASSARYMATNEKLFF	TGTGCCAGCAGCGCTCGATACATGGCAACTAATGAAAAACTGTTTTTT
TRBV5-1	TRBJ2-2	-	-	CASSFSTDMNTGELFF	TGCGCCAGCAGCTTCTCGACAGACATGAACACCGGGGAGCTGTTTTTT
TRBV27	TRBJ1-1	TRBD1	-	CASSLGFSGGTEAFF	TGTGCCAGCAGTTTAGGTTTCTCAGGGGGGACTGAAGCTTTCTTT
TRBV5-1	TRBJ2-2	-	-	CASSPSRGAGELFF	TGCGCCAGCAGCCCCTCCAGGGGGGCCGGGGAGCTGTTTTTT
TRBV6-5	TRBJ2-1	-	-	CASSRGALGGEQFF	TGTGCCAGCAGTCGCGGGGCCCTCGGGGGTGAGCAGTTCTTC
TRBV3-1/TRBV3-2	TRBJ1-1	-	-	CASSQVPPRDTEAFF	TGTGCCAGCAGCCAAGTTCCCCCCCGGGACACTGAAGCTTTCTTT
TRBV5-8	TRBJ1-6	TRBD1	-	CASSLLDRGRASYNSPLHF	TGTGCCAGCAGCTTATTAGACAGGGGGCGCGCCTCCTATAATTCACCCCTCCACTTT
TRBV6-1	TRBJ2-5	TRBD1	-	CASSEGDSPGSKTQYF	TGTGCCAGCAGTGAAGGGGACAGCCCAGGGTCGAAGACCCAGTACTTC
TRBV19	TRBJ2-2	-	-	CASSISRTGELFF	TGTGCCAGTAGTATATCGCGCACCGGGGAGCTGTTTTTT
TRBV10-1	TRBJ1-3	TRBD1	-	CASSRDSNSGNTIYF	TGCGCCAGCAGTCGGGACAGCAACTCTGGAAACACCATATATTTT
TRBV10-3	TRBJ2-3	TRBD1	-	CATQGQGSTDTQYF	TGTGCCACCCAGGGACAGGGGAGCACAGATACGCAGTATTTT
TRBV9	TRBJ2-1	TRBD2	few	CASSVGIAGDLVVEQFF	TGTGCCAGCAGCGTAGGGATAGCGGGGGACCTCGTTGTTGAGCAGTTCTTC
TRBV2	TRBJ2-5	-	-	CASSDREETQYF	TGTGCCAGCAGTGACAGGGAAGAGACCCAGTACTTC
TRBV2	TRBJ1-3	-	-	CASGGGSGTIYF	TGTGCCAGTGGCGGCGGGTCGGGCACCATATATTTT
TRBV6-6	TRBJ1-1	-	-	CASSYLQGSEAFF	TGTGCCAGCAGTTACCTACAGGGTTCTGAAGCTTTCTTT
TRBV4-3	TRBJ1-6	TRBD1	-	CASSRQQGNNSPLHF	TGCGCCAGCAGCCGCCAACAGGGGAATAATTCACCCCTCCACTTT
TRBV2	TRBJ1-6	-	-	CASSDRRSDNSPLHF	TGTGCCAGCAGTGACCGGCGCAGCGATAATTCACCCCTCCACTTT
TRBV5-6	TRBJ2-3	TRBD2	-	CASSLGTSSRNTQYF	TGTGCCAGCAGCTTGGGGACTAGCAGTCGGAATACGCAGTATTTT
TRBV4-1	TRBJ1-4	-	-	CASSQAPGTKPEKLFF	TGCGCCAGCAGCCAGGCGCCCGGGACTAAACCTGAAAAACTGTTTTTT
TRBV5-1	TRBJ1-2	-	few	CASSPGKDGYTF	TGCGCCAGCAGTCCAGGGAAGGATGGCTACACCTTC
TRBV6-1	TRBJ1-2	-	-	CASSEGQEYYGYTF	TGTGCCAGCAGTGAAGGGCAGGAATACTATGGCTACACCTTC
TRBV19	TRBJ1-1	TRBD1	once	CASSANRGRTEAFF	TGTGCCAGTAGTGCAAACAGGGGGCGAACTGAAGCTTTCTTT
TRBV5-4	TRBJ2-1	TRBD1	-	CASSPDRGWNEQFF	TGTGCCAGCAGCCCGGACAGGGGGTGGAATGAGCAGTTCTTC
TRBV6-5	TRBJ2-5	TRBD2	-	CASSRNSGGRETQYF	TGTGCCAGCAGTCGCAATAGCGGGGGAAGGGAGACCCAGTACTTC
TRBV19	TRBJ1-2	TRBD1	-	CASTSPGDRGVSGYTF	TGTGCCAGTACCTCGCCGGGGGACAGGGGTGTTAGTGGCTACACCTTC
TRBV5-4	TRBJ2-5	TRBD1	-	CASSSWTGEETQYF	TGTGCCAGCAGCTCTTGGACAGGGGAAGAGACCCAGTACTTC
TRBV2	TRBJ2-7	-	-	CASVGQFRGYEQYF	TGTGCCAGCGTAGGACAGTTTCGTGGGTACGAGCAGTACTTC
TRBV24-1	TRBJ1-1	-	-	CATSDLGRTEAFF	TGTGCCACCAGTGATCTCGGGAGGACTGAAGCTTTCTTT
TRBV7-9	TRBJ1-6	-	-	CASSLSSYNSPLHF	TGTGCCAGCAGCCTTAGCTCCTATAATTCACCCCTCCACTTT
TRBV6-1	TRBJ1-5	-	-	CASSETLDGGRQPQHF	TGTGCCAGCAGTGAAACCTTAGATGGCGGTAGGCAGCCCCAGCATTTT
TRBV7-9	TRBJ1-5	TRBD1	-	CASSFYTGGDQPQHF	TGTGCCAGCAGCTTCTATACAGGGGGCGATCAGCCCCAGCATTTT
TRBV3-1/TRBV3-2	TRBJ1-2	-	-	CASSQGVARRGGYTF	TGTGCCAGCAGCCAAGGGGTTGCCAGAAGGGGTGGCTACACCTTC
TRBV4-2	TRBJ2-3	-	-	CASSPPGDTQYF	TGTGCCAGCAGCCCCCCGGGGGATACGCAGTATTTT
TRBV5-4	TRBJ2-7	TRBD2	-	CASSFKGTSHNEQYF	TGTGCCAGCAGCTTTAAGGGGACTAGCCATAACGAGCAGTACTTC
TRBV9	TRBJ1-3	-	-	CASSVGGDGNTIYF	TGTGCCAGCAGCGTAGGGGGGGACGGAAACACCATATATTTT
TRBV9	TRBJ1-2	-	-	CASSPRTDSFYGYTF	TGTGCCAGCAGCCCGCGGACAGATTCCTTCTATGGCTACACCTTC
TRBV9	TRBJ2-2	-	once	CASRDRTNTGELFF	TGTGCCAGCAGGGACAGAACGAACACCGGGGAGCTGTTTTTT
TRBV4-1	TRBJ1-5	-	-	CASSLTDSNQPQHF	TGCGCCAGCAGCCTGACAGATAGCAATCAGCCCCAGCATTTT
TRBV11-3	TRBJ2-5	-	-	CASSLAQWSQETQYF	TGTGCCAGCAGCTTAGCCCAATGGAGCCAAGAGACCCAGTACTTC
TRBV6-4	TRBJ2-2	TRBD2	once	CASSVSGTSGGEAGELFF	TGTGCCAGCAGTGTCTCCGGGACTAGCGGGGGCGAGGCCGGGGAGCTGTTTTTT
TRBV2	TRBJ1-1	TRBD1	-	CASSEAPRAGGTEAFF	TGTGCCAGCAGTGAAGCGCCTCGGGCAGGGGGGACTGAAGCTTTCTTT
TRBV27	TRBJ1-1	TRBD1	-	CASHGQGAYPAEAFF	TGTGCCAGCCACGGACAGGGGGCGTATCCGGCTGAAGCTTTCTTT
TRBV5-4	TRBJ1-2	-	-	CASSLVRGGYTF	TGTGCCAGCAGCTTGGTCAGGGGCGGCTACACCTTC
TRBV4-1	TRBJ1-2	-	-	CASSQVRGINYGYTF	TGCGCCAGCAGCCAAGTGCGGGGAATTAACTATGGCTACACCTTC
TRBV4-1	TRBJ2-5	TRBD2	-	CASSQALYGGSETQYF	TGCGCCAGCAGCCAAGCGCTCTACGGGGGGTCGGAGACCCAGTACTTC
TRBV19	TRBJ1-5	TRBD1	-	CASSIEWTGGSQHF	TGTGCCAGTAGTATTGAATGGACAGGGGGTTCCCAGCATTTT
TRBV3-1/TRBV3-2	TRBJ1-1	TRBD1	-	CASNAKTGGLTEAFF	TGTGCCAGCAACGCCAAAACAGGGGGCCTGACTGAAGCTTTCTTT
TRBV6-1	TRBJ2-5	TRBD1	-	CASSERKTGLETQYF	TGTGCCAGCAGTGAAAGGAAGACAGGGTTAGAGACCCAGTACTTC
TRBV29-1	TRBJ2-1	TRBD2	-	CSAEKLAGGLGEQFF	TGCAGCGCTGAAAAACTAGCGGGGGGGCTGGGAGAGCAGTTCTTC